A selection of T cell receptor beta chains follows, all from one sample in a study of identifying expanded T cells in peripheral blood. Libraries were prepared by immunoSEQ multiplex PCR; TCRdb keeps only in-frame clonotypes and omits some of them. Among about 100,000 clones listed, 80% to 90% were seen once. The sample taken for sequencing was blood. The receptors stem from a person aged 18 to 75 in good health. The CDR3 runs from the conserved cysteine through the conserved F or W. A D gene is named only where the DNA matches it firmly. Part of the rows lack a size; the others show once, few, many or a class for expanded clones.

D gene	clone size	V gene	J gene	CDR3 DNA	CDR3 protein
NA	NA	TRBV27	TRBJ1-2	TGTGCCAGCAGTTTAAAGGCAGGAACTAACTATGGCTACACCTTC	CASSLKAGTNYGYTF
NA	NA	TRBV7-2	TRBJ1-3	TGTGCCGGAACGGACCCTCCCTCTGGAAACACCATATATTTT	CAGTDPPSGNTIYF
TRBD1	NA	TRBV6-5	TRBJ1-5	TGTGCCAGCAGAACGACAGGGGGAGCCAATCAGCCCCAGCATTTT	CASRTTGGANQPQHF
NA	NA	TRBV29-1	TRBJ2-7	TGCAGCGTTTTAGGCAGATTAAGCTACGAGCAGTACTTC	CSVLGRLSYEQYF
NA	NA	TRBV6-5	TRBJ1-3	TGTGCCAGCAGTTACACAGGGACCAACTCTGGAAACACCATATATTTT	CASSYTGTNSGNTIYF
NA	NA	TRBV10-3	TRBJ2-2	TGTGCCATCAGTCCTCGGGAAGGGGTTAGGGCCGGGGAGCTGTTTTTT	CAISPREGVRAGELFF
NA	NA	TRBV20-1	TRBJ2-5	TGCAGCTCGGGGGGCGGGGAGACCCAGTACTTC	CSSGGGETQYF
TRBD2	NA	TRBV18	TRBJ2-5	TGTGCCAGCTCAACTAGCGGGAGTCCTCAATACTTC	CASSTSGSPQYF
TRBD1	NA	TRBV5-1	TRBJ2-5	TGCGCCAGCAGCTTGCGTCAAGGGGACAGGGCGGTGACCCAGTACTTC	CASSLRQGDRAVTQYF
TRBD2	NA	TRBV2	TRBJ2-7	TGTGCCAGCGCTGCGGTCCGGGGACTAGGACGCGAGCAGTACTTC	CASAAVRGLGREQYF
NA	NA	TRBV2	TRBJ1-2	TGTGCCAGCAGGAAAACAGGGAGCTATGGCTACACCTTC	CASRKTGSYGYTF
NA	NA	TRBV4-1	TRBJ2-7	TGCGCCAGCAGCCAAGTAACTACAGGGTGGTTCAACGAGCAGTACTTC	CASSQVTTGWFNEQYF
NA	NA	TRBV7-6	TRBJ2-4	TGTGCCAGCAGCTTAGCAGCCGGGGGAGCCAAAAACATTCAGTACTTC	CASSLAAGGAKNIQYF
TRBD1	NA	TRBV7-2	TRBJ2-7	TGTGCCAGCAGCTTGTCGACAGGGGACTACGAGCAGTACTTC	CASSLSTGDYEQYF
NA	NA	TRBV4-1	TRBJ1-5	TGCGCCAGCAGCCAAGGCGTGGGCAATCAGCCCCAGCATTTT	CASSQGVGNQPQHF
NA	NA	TRBV18	TRBJ2-7	TGTGCCAGCTCACCGGATATGAATAACTACGAGCAGTACTTC	CASSPDMNNYEQYF
NA	NA	TRBV18	TRBJ1-3	TGTGCCAGCTCACGGGACTCACCCCACTCTGGAAACACCATATATTTT	CASSRDSPHSGNTIYF
NA	NA	TRBV7-8	TRBJ1-1	TGTGCCAGCAGCTTAGCGGCAGGGTGGACTGAAGCTTTCTTT	CASSLAAGWTEAFF
TRBD1	NA	TRBV2	TRBJ1-3	TGTGCCAGCAGTTCTGACAGGGCGATCGGAAACACCATATATTTT	CASSSDRAIGNTIYF
NA	NA	TRBV2	TRBJ2-3	TGTGCCAGCAGGAAGTTAGGGTCCACAGATACGCAGTATTTT	CASRKLGSTDTQYF
TRBD1	few	TRBV5-4	TRBJ1-2	TGTGCCAGCAGCTTCCTGACAGGGTCGGATGGCTACACCTTC	CASSFLTGSDGYTF
NA	NA	TRBV29-1	TRBJ1-1	TGCAGCGTTGAGTCAGGGGATACTGAAGCTTTCTTT	CSVESGDTEAFF
NA	NA	TRBV19	TRBJ2-4	TGTGCCAGTAGTATATCAGGGGGGAACATTCAGTACTTC	CASSISGGNIQYF
NA	NA	TRBV7-9	TRBJ1-2	TGTGCCAGCAGCTACTCCGGGACGGCAGTCTATGGCTACACCTTC	CASSYSGTAVYGYTF
TRBD2	NA	TRBV5-1	TRBJ2-5	TGCGCCAGCAGCCTCTGGGGGAGCGGGAGGATGGAGACCCAGTACTTC	CASSLWGSGRMETQYF
NA	NA	TRBV5-4	TRBJ1-2	TGTGCCAGCAGCTTGGAAGGTGTCTATGGCTACACCTTC	CASSLEGVYGYTF
NA	NA	TRBV5-1	TRBJ2-1	TGCGCCAGCAGCTTGGAGAGCGGAAACAATGAGCAGTTCTTC	CASSLESGNNEQFF
NA	NA	TRBV15	TRBJ1-3	TGTGCCACCAGCAGAGATCCGGGAGGGGCTGGAAACACCATATATTTT	CATSRDPGGAGNTIYF
NA	NA	TRBV18	TRBJ1-3	TGTGCCAGCTCACCATTTGATCGGGAGGACCCGATTTCTGGAAACACCATATATTTT	CASSPFDREDPISGNTIYF
NA	NA	TRBV5-1	TRBJ1-3	TGCGCCAGCAGCTGGAGTGGGGCGGACACCATATATTTT	CASSWSGADTIYF
TRBD2	NA	TRBV5-6	TRBJ2-3	TGTGCCAGCAGCTTGATCCCCAGCGGGGGGGGCACAGATACGCAGTATTTT	CASSLIPSGGGTDTQYF
NA	NA	TRBV6-5	TRBJ1-2	TGTGCCAGCAGCTCCGCGGGGGGCATATTCTATGGCTACACCTTC	CASSSAGGIFYGYTF
NA	NA	TRBV7-9	TRBJ1-1	TGTGCCAGCAGCTCCTCAGTGAACACTGAAGCTTTCTTT	CASSSSVNTEAFF
NA	once	TRBV5-1	TRBJ1-3	TGCGCCAGCAGCTTTGCCAGCTCTGGAAACACCATATATTTT	CASSFASSGNTIYF
NA	NA	TRBV9	TRBJ1-6	TGTGCCAGCAGCGTAGAGGACACCAATTCACCCCTCCACTTT	CASSVEDTNSPLHF
NA	NA	TRBV7-9	TRBJ2-3	TGTGCCAGCACCATAGGTGCCAGGACGAGCACAGATACGCAGTATTTT	CASTIGARTSTDTQYF
NA	few	TRBV10-3	TRBJ1-1	TGTGCCATCAGTGAAATGGGGTCGAACACTGAAGCTTTCTTT	CAISEMGSNTEAFF
TRBD1	NA	TRBV7-2	TRBJ1-3	TGTGCCAGCAGCTTAGTCGGGACAGGGGGAAACACCATATATTTT	CASSLVGTGGNTIYF
TRBD1	NA	TRBV6-6	TRBJ2-2	TGTGCCAGCAGTGGGACAGCTACCGGGGAGCTGTTTTTT	CASSGTATGELFF
TRBD2	NA	TRBV5-5	TRBJ2-5	TGTGCCAGCAGCTTGCCGCTAGCGGGAGGGCCGGACCAAGAGACCCAGTACTTC	CASSLPLAGGPDQETQYF
NA	few	TRBV7-3	TRBJ1-2	TGTGCCAGCAGCCCCGCCCCATCTTCCGGCTATGGCTACACCTTC	CASSPAPSSGYGYTF
NA	NA	TRBV29-1	TRBJ1-1	TGCAGGGCTACTGACGGTTTCACTGAAGCTTTCTTT	CRATDGFTEAFF
NA	NA	TRBV18	TRBJ2-4	TGTGCCAGCTCACCACAGCCTGCCGGCTTTCTGTACTTC	CASSPQPAGFLYF